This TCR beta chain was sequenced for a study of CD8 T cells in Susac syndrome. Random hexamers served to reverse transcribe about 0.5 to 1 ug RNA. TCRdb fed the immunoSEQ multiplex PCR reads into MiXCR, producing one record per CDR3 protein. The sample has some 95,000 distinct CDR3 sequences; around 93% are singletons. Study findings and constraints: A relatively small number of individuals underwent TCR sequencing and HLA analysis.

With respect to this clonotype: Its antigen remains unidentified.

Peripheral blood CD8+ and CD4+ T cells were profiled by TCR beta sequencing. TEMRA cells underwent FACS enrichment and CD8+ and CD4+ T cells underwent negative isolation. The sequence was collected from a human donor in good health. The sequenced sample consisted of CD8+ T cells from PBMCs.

This chain's CDR3 is CASSPTPRSSGNTIYF. The CDR3, as DNA: TGTGCCAGCAGTCCGACTCCTAGGAGCTCTGGAAACACCATATATTTT. V and J are TRBV27 and TRBJ1-3; D not certain. The CDR3 covers 16 residues. Germline V gene data show CDR1 as MNHEY and CDR2 as SMNVEV (reference sequence). The ends were cut back, 5 bases at V and 0 bases at J, with 14 bases in the middle.